The 14 T cell receptor beta chains reported below all come from one sample, sequenced in a study of OX40 agonist ivuxolimab in advanced cancers. Using immunoSEQ multiplex PCR, the repertoire was profiled, and TCRdb retains in-frame clones only, with some absent. The sample shows roughly 110,000 clones, approximately 90% of them seen only once. Material: CD4+ or CD8+ T cells sorted from blood, obtained in a trial of the OX40 agonist ivuxolimab. All receptors come from an adult with an advanced solid tumor such as melanoma, head and neck, liver or kidney cancer.

The chain combines TRBV18 with TRBJ2-3; D is perhaps TRBD1 (6 bases). The germline gives CDR1 KGHSH, CDR2 LQKENI. This CDR3 has 14 residues. The V and J ends lost 4 bases and 2 bases respectively, with 10 bases between them. CDR3 amino acids: CASSLGASTDTQYF. The DNA of the CDR3 is TGTGCCAGCTCACTGGGGGCCTCCACAGATACGCAGTATTTT.

The CDR3 nucleotides read TGTGCCAGCAGCTTACTGCACAGGCCCACTGAAGCTTTCTTT. This translates into CASSLLHRPTEAFF. The V and J genes are TRBV7-9 and TRBJ1-1, with a weak D call TRBD1 (5 bases). The CDR3 is 14 residues long. The germline V and J ends were trimmed by 2 bases and 4 bases, with 11 bases remaining between them. CDR1 is SEHNR and CDR2 is FQNEAQ in the germline V gene (reference sequence).

This sequence joins TRBV6-6 and TRBJ2-7; 7 bases map to TRBD1. This CDR3 has 15 residues. Germline assignment: CDR1 MNHNY and CDR2 SVGAGI (reference sequence). Trimming took 2 bases from V and 2 from J; bases not matched to a gene: 6. CDR3 loop: CASSYGDSETYEQYF. The CDR3 DNA sequence: TGTGCCAGCAGTTACGGGGACAGCGAAACCTACGAGCAGTACTTC.

The chain couples TRBV11-2 to TRBJ1-1; no clear D. Trimming cost V 3 bases and J 5 bases, with 7 bases left between them. The length of the CDR3 is 12 residues. The germline V gene has CDR1 SGHAT and CDR2 FQNNGV. The CDR3: CASSFLNTEAFF. The CDR3, as DNA: TGTGCCAGCAGCTTCCTAAATACTGAAGCTTTCTTT.

The chain joins TRBV27 to TRBJ2-5; 9 bases map to TRBD2. Germline CDR1 reads MNHEY; CDR2 reads SMNVEV (reference sequence). This CDR3 comprises 14 residues. J gave up 3 bases and V 6 bases, and 5 bases lay outside the gene matches. The CDR3 reads CASRVGLAKETQYF. The CDR3 coding sequence is TGTGCCAGCAGAGTAGGACTAGCGAAAGAGACCCAGTACTTC.

This rearrangement joins TRBV4-2 to TRBJ1-2; possibly TRBD1 for D (5 bases). The CDR3 extends over 14 amino acids. Trimming took off 4 bases at V and 4 bases at J, with 13 bases between the two ends. Germline CDR1 LGHNA, CDR2 YNFKEQ. The CDR3 protein is CASSRTRDGYGYTF. CDR3 in DNA: TGTGCCAGCAGCCGGACCCGGGACGGCTATGGCTACACCTTC.

The V gene is TRBV11-3, the J gene TRBJ1-1, with no clear D. Germline V lookup: CDR1 SGHNT, CDR2 YENEEA. The CDR3 loop spans 12 amino acids. Trimming took off 2 bases at V and 6 bases at J, with 7 bases between the two ends. The CDR3 DNA is TGTGCCAGCAGCTTAAATGGGGCTGAAGCTTTCTTT. As protein: CASSLNGAEAFF.

The V gene is TRBV19, the J gene TRBJ2-7; 7 bases are a match to TRBD2. The CDR3 is 14 residues long. Per the germline V gene, CDR1 is LNHDA and CDR2 is SQIVND (reference sequence). The V segment lost 6 bases and the J segment 0 bases; nucleotides outside the gene matches: 5. CDR3: CASRLAASSYEQYF. The CDR3 bases are TGTGCCAGTAGGCTAGCGGCGAGCTCCTACGAGCAGTACTTC.

The sample holds one count of this clone. The rearrangement joins TRBV5-7 to TRBJ2-7; D unclear. TRBV5-7 is flagged as an ORF with uncertain function. This CDR3 is built from 16 residues. Trimming pared 1 base from V and 1 base from J, leaving 15 bases between. The CDR3 sequence is CASSLTSVGDSYEQYF. CDR3 DNA: TGTGCCAGCAGCTTGACGTCCGTGGGTGATTCCTACGAGCAGTACTTC.

V and J are TRBV10-3 and TRBJ1-4; 10 positions match TRBD1. The CDR3 is made up of 13 amino acids. CDR1 ENHRY and CDR2 SYGVKD come from the germline V gene. J gave up 8 bases and V 6 bases, and 3 bases lay outside the gene matches. The CDR3 region has the DNA TGTGCCATCAGCGGGACAGGGGCCGAAAAACTGTTTTTT. Protein sequence: CAISGTGAEKLFF.

J is TRBJ1-6 and V is TRBV11-2, with 7 bases lining up with TRBD1. The CDR3 contains 16 residues. Looked up from germline, CDR1 is SGHAT and CDR2 is FQNNGV. The junction had 7 bases not matched to a gene; V was cut back by 2 bases and J by 6 bases. For the CDR3, the DNA is TGTGCCAGCAGCTTAAGTGGATCAGGGGGTAATTCACCCCTCCACTTT. This encodes CASSLSGSGGNSPLHF. The full variable domain, with the rest looked up from reference TRBV11-2 and TRBJ1-6, is EAGVAQSPRYKIIEKRQSVAFWCNPISGHATLYWYQQILGQGPKLLIQFQNNGVVDDSQLPKDRFSAERLKGVDSTLKIQPAKLEDSAVYLCASSLSGSGGNSPLHFGNGTRLTVT.

CDR3 nucleotide sequence: TGTGCCAGCATGGGAGGGGCCAATCAGCCCCAGCATTTT. Protein: CASMGGANQPQHF. The V gene is TRBV6-1, the J gene TRBJ1-5, with D perhaps TRBD1 (5 bases). The CDR3 totals 13 residues. V was cut by 7 bases and J by 3 bases, with 10 bases left in between. From germline, CDR1 is MNHNS and CDR2 SASEGT.

The chain carries TRBV2 and TRBJ1-1; D perhaps matches TRBD1 (6 bases). The CDR3 loop spans 17 amino acids. Trimming took 6 bases from V and 1 from J, leaving 21 bases between them. In germline, CDR1 is SNHLY, CDR2 FYNNEI. DNA of the CDR3: TGTGCCAGCAGGGGGGCAACGAAGAGTGCAGAGAACACTGAAGCTTTCTTT. This gives the protein CASRGATKSAENTEAFF. The full variable domain, with the rest looked up from reference TRBV2 and TRBJ1-1, is EPEVTQTPSHQVTQMGQEVILRCVPISNHLYFYWYRQILGQKVEFLVSFYNNEISEKSEIFDDQFSVERPDGSNFTLKIRSTKLEDSAMYFCASRGATKSAENTEAFFGQGTRLTVV.

This clone occurred once. The gene calls are TRBV7-9 and TRBJ2-3, with D maybe TRBD2 (6 bases). The CDR3 totals 14 residues. Germline CDR1 is SEHNR and CDR2 is FQNEAQ (reference sequence). Trimming removed 5 bases at V and 0 bases at J, with 9 bases between. As DNA, the CDR3 is TGTGCCAGCAGCAAAGGGACTAGCACAGATACGCAGTATTTT. Translation: CASSKGTSTDTQYF.